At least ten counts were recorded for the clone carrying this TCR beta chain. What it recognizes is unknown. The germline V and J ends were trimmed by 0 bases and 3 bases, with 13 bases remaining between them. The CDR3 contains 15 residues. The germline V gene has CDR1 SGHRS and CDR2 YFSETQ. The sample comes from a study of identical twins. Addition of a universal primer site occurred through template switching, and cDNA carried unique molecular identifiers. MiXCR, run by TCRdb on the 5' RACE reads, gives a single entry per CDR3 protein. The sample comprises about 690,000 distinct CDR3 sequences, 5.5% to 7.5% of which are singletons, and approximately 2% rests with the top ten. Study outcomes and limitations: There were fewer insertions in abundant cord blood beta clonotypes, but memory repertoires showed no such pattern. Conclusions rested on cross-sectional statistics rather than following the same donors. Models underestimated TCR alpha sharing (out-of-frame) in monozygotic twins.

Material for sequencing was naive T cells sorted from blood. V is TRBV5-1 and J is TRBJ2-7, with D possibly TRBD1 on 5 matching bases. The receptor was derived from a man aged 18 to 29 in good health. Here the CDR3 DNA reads TGCGCCAGCAGCTTGGGTCTAGTAGGGGTCTACGAGCAGTACTTC. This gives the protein CASSLGLVGVYEQYF.